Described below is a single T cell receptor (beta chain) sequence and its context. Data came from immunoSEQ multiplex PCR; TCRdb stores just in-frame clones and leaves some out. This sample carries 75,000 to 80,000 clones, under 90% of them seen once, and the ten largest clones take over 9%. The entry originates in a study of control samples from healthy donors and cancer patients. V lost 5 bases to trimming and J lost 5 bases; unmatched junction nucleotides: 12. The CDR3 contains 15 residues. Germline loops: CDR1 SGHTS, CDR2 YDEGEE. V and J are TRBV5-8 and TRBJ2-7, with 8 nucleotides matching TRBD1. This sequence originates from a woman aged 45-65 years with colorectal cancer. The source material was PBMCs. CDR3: CASSFDRGSVNEQYV. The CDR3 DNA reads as TGTGCCAGCAGTTTTGACAGGGGTTCGGTAAACGAGCAGTACGTC.